Below are 5 T cell receptor beta chains sequenced from a single sample in a study of blood T cell repertoires in COVID-19. The method was immunoSEQ multiplex PCR; TCRdb's version includes in-frame clones alone and lacks a portion of them. The repertoire holds 40,000 to 50,000 clones, 89% seen once, with around 6.5% in the top ten. The sequenced sample was peripheral blood. These receptors all come from a human donor in a cohort sampled during active COVID-19.

The gene calls are TRBV30 and TRBJ2-7, with 11 bases fitting TRBD2. J gave up 5 bases and V 3 bases, and 3 bases lay outside the gene matches. Germline CDR1 GTSNPN, CDR2 SVGIG (reference sequence). The length of the CDR3 is 13 residues. CDR3 sequence reads: CAWRTSGTHEQYF. CDR3 nucleotides: TGTGCCTGGAGGACTAGCGGGACCCACGAGCAGTACTTC.

This rearrangement joins TRBV6-6 to TRBJ2-2, with 9 bases aligning to TRBD2. V dropped 0 bases and J dropped 7; count of bases not matched to a gene: 6. The CDR3 has 16 amino acids. The germline gives CDR1 MNHNY, CDR2 SVGAGI (reference sequence). CDR3 amino acids: CASSYSTWRGGGELFF. In DNA, the CDR3 is TGTGCCAGCAGTTACTCGACTTGGCGGGGGGGCGGGGAGCTGTTTTTT.

The rearrangement links TRBV30 to TRBJ2-4; D is perhaps TRBD1 (6 bases). Germline CDR1 GTSNPN, CDR2 SVGIG (reference sequence). The CDR3 sequence is 14 residues long. Trimming took 5 bases from V and 10 from J, leaving 21 bases between them. DNA for the CDR3: TGTGCCTGGGAAAGGGGGTCTCACACAAAAATTCAGTACTTC. Protein sequence: CAWERGSHTKIQYF.

The rearrangement uses TRBV19 and TRBJ2-1, with 9 bases matching TRBD1. The CDR3 covers 17 residues. The V gene's germline CDR1 is LNHDA and CDR2 SQIVND (reference sequence). J lost 8 bases, V lost 3 bases, and 14 bases had no gene match. The CDR3 nucleotides read TGTGCCAGTAGTATGGTTGGGGGACAGGGACCCCTCGATGAGCAGTTCTTC. As protein: CASSMVGGQGPLDEQFF.

The V call is TRBV30, the J call TRBJ2-4; maybe TRBD1 (5 bases). The V and J ends lost 1 base and 3 bases respectively, with 13 bases between them. Per germline, CDR1 GTSNPN and CDR2 SVGIG (reference sequence). The CDR3 has 15 amino acids. CDR3 amino acids: CAWSGGQDSKNIQYF. The CDR3 DNA reads as TGTGCCTGGAGTGGAGGCCAAGACAGCAAAAACATTCAGTACTTC.